The clone carrying this T cell receptor (gamma chain) appeared many times. A far larger clone lies a single base away; this is likely a read error. This same CDR3 is encoded by further DNA sequences in the sample. The data were taken from a study of γδ T cells in repeated Plasmodium falciparum infection. The overall study: Malaria-naive adults were infected with P. falciparum NF54 four times over around 600 days.

TCRdb reran clone calling via CATT on the multiplex PCR reads. The data hold roughly 15,000 gamma-chain clones, with 1.5% to 2% observed a single time. This CDR3 contains 12 residues. Per germline, CDR1 GITISATS and CDR2 ISYDGTV (reference sequence). Gammadelta T cells were flow-sorted from PBMC into Vgamma9/Vdelta2+ and Vdelta2-negative populations for bulk analysis. This receptor was identified in a pool of human donors (malaria-infected and uninfected, not separated). The sequenced sample was gamma-delta T cells from blood. The J gene is TRGJP1, the V gene TRGV9. DNA for the CDR3: TGCGCCTTGTGGGTCCGGGTGGGGTTCAAGATATTT. The encoded protein is CALWVRVGFKIF.